The 17 T cell receptor beta chains below all came from one sample that was sequenced in a study of spatial heterogeneity in lung cancer. This sample's time point: sample taken at primary tumor resection. TCRdb re-derived calls from the 5' RACE reads in MiXCR, one entry per CDR3 protein. Seen here are roughly 10,000 distinct CDR3 sequences, less than 7.5% observed once, and the top ten hold about 26%. The sequences come from PBMCs, collected at surgery. All receptors derive from a male donor with early-stage non-small cell lung cancer.

This chain uses TRBV27 with TRBJ2-1, with no clear D. Germline CDR1 MNHEY, CDR2 SMNVEV (reference sequence). The CDR3 runs to 13 residues. V was trimmed by 0 bases and J by 7 bases, leaving 7 bases between them. For the CDR3, the DNA is TGTGCCAGCAGTTTATCTAGGATTAATGAGCAGTTCTTC. Its translation: CASSLSRINEQFF.

At least ten counts were recorded for this clonotype. This chain connects TRBV6-5 to TRBJ2-2; TRBD2 matches at 10 bases. Trimming cost V 2 bases and J 6 bases; bases outside gene matches: 6. This CDR3 contains 16 residues. The germline gives CDR1 MNHEY, CDR2 SVGAGI. CDR3 in DNA: TGTGCCAGCAGTTACAGGGCTAGCGGGGGCTCCGGGGAGCTGTTTTTT. Protein product: CASSYRASGGSGELFF.

This clonotype has ten or more counts. The chain employs TRBV6-6 and TRBJ1-3, with D possibly being TRBD1 (6 bases). V lost 2 bases and J lost 4, with 15 bases in between. CDR3 size: 16 residues. The V gene's germline CDR1 is MNHNY and CDR2 SVGAGI (reference sequence). The CDR3 protein is CASSYSGGPWGNTIYF. The DNA of the CDR3 is TGTGCCAGCAGTTACAGCGGGGGGCCTTGGGGAAACACCATATATTTT.

By sample fraction, this clonotype is medium-sized. This chain joins TRBV7-2 and TRBJ2-3, with 9 bases that match TRBD2. Germline V gene lookup returns CDR1 SGHTA and CDR2 FQGNSA. The CDR3 has 17 amino acids. The V and J ends lost 3 bases and 5 bases, in that order; junction bases with no gene match: 12. CDR3 in DNA: TGTGCCAGCAGCTTGCGACCTAGCGGGGTCGCTCGAGATACGCAGTATTTT. Its translation is CASSLRPSGVARDTQYF.

In this sample, this clonotype turned up many times. This sequence joins TRBV2 and TRBJ2-5; a possible D gene is TRBD1 (7 bases). CDR3 length equals 14 residues. Per germline, CDR1 SNHLY and CDR2 FYNNEI. With 7 bases removed from V and 1 base from J, the gap between germline ends came to 13 bases. CDR3 bases: TGTGCCAGCAACATTCAGGGGGGCCAAGAGACCCAGTACTTC. Amino acids: CASNIQGGQETQYF.

This clonotype was seen ten or more times. The V gene is TRBV6-1, the J gene TRBJ2-1; 7 nucleotides align to TRBD2. The CDR3 is made up of 17 amino acids. Germline CDR1 MNHNS, CDR2 SASEGT. J lost 10 bases, V lost 2 bases, and 17 bases had no gene match. In DNA form, the CDR3 reads TGTGCCAGCAGTGAAATTGGGACGGCGGGAGCCCCGGAAGAGCAGTTCTTC. It encodes CASSEIGTAGAPEEQFF.

Many counts were recorded for this clonotype. The gene calls are TRBV29-1 and TRBJ2-6, with D uncertain. CDR1 and CDR2 (germline): SQVTM, ANQGSEA. The ends were cut back, 4 bases at V and 8 bases at J, with 12 bases in the middle. This CDR3 contains 13 residues. CDR3 sequence: CSVVSSASNVLTF. The DNA of the CDR3 is TGCAGCGTTGTCAGTTCAGCGTCCAACGTCCTGACTTTC.

This clonotype is categorized as medium-sized. The genes are TRBV28 and TRBJ2-7; possibly TRBD2 for D (6 bases). Germline CDR1 MDHEN, CDR2 SYDVKM. V was cut by 6 bases and J by 0 bases, with 15 bases left in between. The CDR3 covers 15 residues. The CDR3 loop is CASRFSGTASYEQYF. The CDR3, as DNA: TGTGCCAGCAGATTCTCCGGGACTGCCTCCTACGAGCAGTACTTC.

This clonotype was picked up a small number of times. The junction differs from germline at one of its ends, possibly a read error. The chain combines TRBV5-1 with TRBJ1-1; D gene uncertain. Germline V gene sequence: CDR1 SGHRS, CDR2 YFSETQ. CDR3 length: 15 residues. The DNA of the CDR3 is TGCACCAGCAGCTTGGAGGTCCAACCGAACACTGAAGCTTTCTTT. It specifies CTSSLEVQPNTEAFF.

The J gene is TRBJ2-1, the V gene TRBV20-1, with 10 bases identical to TRBD2. The CDR3 spans 15 residues. Germline CDR1 is DFQATT and CDR2 is SNEGSKA (reference sequence). V dropped 1 base and J dropped 8; count of bases not matched to a gene: 8. The CDR3 DNA follows: TGCAGTGCTAGAGGTTTCAGCGGGAGGGTCGATGAGCAGTTCTTC. As protein: CSARGFSGRVDEQFF.

This clonotype is classed as medium-sized. This chain joins TRBV20-1 and TRBJ2-5; D is perhaps TRBD1 or TRBD2 (5 bases each). The V gene lost 2 bases and the J gene lost 4 bases, with 11 bases spanning the gap. CDR1 and CDR2 (germline): DFQATT, SNEGSKA (reference sequence). The CDR3 is 13 residues long. The CDR3 loop is CSARRDPGETQYF. DNA of the CDR3: TGCAGTGCTAGACGGGACCCCGGAGAGACCCAGTACTTC.

The sample holds many counts of this clonotype. This chain links TRBV24-1 with TRBJ2-3; 11 bases align to TRBD1. The CDR3 covers 17 residues. Trimming at V came to 4 bases and at J to 2 bases, leaving 7 bases not matched to a gene. The germline V gene has CDR1 KGHDR and CDR2 SFDVKD. This CDR3 is CATSDPGTGGFTDTQYF. In DNA, the CDR3 is TGTGCCACCAGTGACCCGGGGACAGGGGGTTTCACAGATACGCAGTATTTT.

This clonotype was seen a handful of times. The gene calls are TRBV5-5 and TRBJ2-1; D is perhaps TRBD1 (6 bases). V lost 4 bases and J 13 bases, leaving 18 bases between the germline ends. CDR1 SGHKS and CDR2 YYEKEE come from the germline V gene (reference sequence). This CDR3 region has 13 residues. CDR3 DNA sequence: TGTGCCAGCAGCCCGCAACCGGACAGTGCCCAGTTCTTC. Translating it yields CASSPQPDSAQFF.

This clonotype was detected ten times or more. This sequence joins TRBV5-1 and TRBJ2-7; 7 bases match TRBD1. The CDR3 is 13 amino acids. The V and J ends lost 4 bases and 7 bases, in that order; junction bases with no gene match: 8. CDR1 is SGHRS and CDR2 is YFSETQ in the germline V gene. The CDR3 bases are TGCGCCAGCAGCCCAGGGGACAGTTATGAGCAGTACTTC. As protein: CASSPGDSYEQYF.

Turning to this clonotype: It may be a read error: a sequence one base away is much more abundant. The chain carries TRBV6-5 and TRBJ2-1, with D tentatively TRBD1 (5 bases). Looked up from germline, CDR1 is MNHEY and CDR2 is SVGAGI. The CDR3 contains 18 residues. The CDR3 spells CACSYSRSGRVAYNEQFF. The CDR3 bases are TGTGCCTGCAGTTACTCGAGATCCGGCAGGGTCGCCTACAATGAGCAGTTCTTC.

By frequency in the sample, this clonotype is medium-sized. V is TRBV6-1 and J is TRBJ2-7, with TRBD1 matching 7 bases. This CDR3 region has 14 residues. Trimming took 1 base from V and 0 from J; bases not matched to a gene: 0. The germline V gene has CDR1 MNHNS and CDR2 SASEGT. CDR3 in DNA: TGTGCCAGCAGTGAAGGGGACAGCTCCTACGAGCAGTACTTC. It codes for CASSEGDSSYEQYF.

As for this clonotype: This likely comes from a read error, as the CDR3 has no conserved phenylalanine or tryptophan at its end. The chain joins TRBV28 to TRBJ2-1, with 7 positions matching TRBD2. Germline-derived CDR1 and CDR2 are MDHEN and SYDVKM. The CDR3 has 14 amino acids. The CDR3 here is CVVSGVGTYNEQFL. Written as DNA, the CDR3 is TGTGTAGTAAGCGGGGTGGGGACCTACAATGAGCAGTTCCTC.